This T cell receptor (beta chain) derives from a study of quantifying T cell responses using KT2 cells. Study-level information: cDNA was made from DNase-treated RNA using alpha and beta constant primers. Estimated efficiency of the T4 ligation step was above 9% under optimum conditions.

The cDNA 3' end received a ligated oligonucleotide with a UMI. An equimolar mix of RC1.1 and RC1.2 primed the beta chain across TRBC1 and TRBC2. TCRdb re-analysed the UMI-ligation and nested PCR reads in MiXCR, keeping a single row per CDR3 protein. The top ten clones hold roughly 9.9% of a sample with 52,000 or so distinct CDR3 sequences, about 12% of them seen once. This clonotype was picked up many times. The CDR3 loop spans 15 amino acids. The V and J ends lost 4 bases and 1 base, in that order; junction bases with no gene match: 3. The germline V gene encodes CDR1 MNHEY and CDR2 SMNVEV (reference sequence).

The chain combines TRBV27 with TRBJ2-1; TRBD2 agrees at 8 bases. Input material: PBMCs spiked with cells of the T cell clone KT2. This TCR was sampled from a human donor. This CDR3 reads CASSYLAGSYNEQFF. DNA of the CDR3: TGTGCCAGCAGTTATTTAGCGGGGTCCTACAATGAGCAGTTCTTC.